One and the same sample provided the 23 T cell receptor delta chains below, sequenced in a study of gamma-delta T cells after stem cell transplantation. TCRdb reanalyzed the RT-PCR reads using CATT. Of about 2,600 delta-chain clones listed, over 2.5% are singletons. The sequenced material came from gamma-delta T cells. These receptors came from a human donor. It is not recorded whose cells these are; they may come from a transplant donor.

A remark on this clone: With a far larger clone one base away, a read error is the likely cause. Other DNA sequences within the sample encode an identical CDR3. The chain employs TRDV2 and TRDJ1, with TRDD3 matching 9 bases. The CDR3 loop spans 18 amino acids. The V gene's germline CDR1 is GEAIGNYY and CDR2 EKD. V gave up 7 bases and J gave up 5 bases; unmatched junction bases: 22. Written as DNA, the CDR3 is TGTGCCTGCTCCTTCCTCACTGGGGGAAGAGAGACCACTGATAAACTCATCTTT. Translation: CACSFLTGGRETTDKLIF.

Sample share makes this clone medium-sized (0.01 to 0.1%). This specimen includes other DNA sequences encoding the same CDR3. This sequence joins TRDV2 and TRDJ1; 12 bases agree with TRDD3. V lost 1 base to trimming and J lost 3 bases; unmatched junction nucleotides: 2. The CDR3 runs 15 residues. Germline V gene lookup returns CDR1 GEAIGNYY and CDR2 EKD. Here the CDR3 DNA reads TGTGCCTGTGACACACTGGGGGATACTCCCGATAAACTCATCTTT. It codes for CACDTLGDTPDKLIF.

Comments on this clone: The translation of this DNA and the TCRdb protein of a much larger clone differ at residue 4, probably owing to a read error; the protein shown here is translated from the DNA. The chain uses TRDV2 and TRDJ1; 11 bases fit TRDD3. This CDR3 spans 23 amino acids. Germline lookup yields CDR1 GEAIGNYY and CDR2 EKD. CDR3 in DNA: TGTGCCTGTGTCACCGTTCTTGACCCAGCGCGGTGGGGGATACGCGAGGACACCGATAAACTCATCTTT. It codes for CACVTVLDPARWGIREDTDKLIF.

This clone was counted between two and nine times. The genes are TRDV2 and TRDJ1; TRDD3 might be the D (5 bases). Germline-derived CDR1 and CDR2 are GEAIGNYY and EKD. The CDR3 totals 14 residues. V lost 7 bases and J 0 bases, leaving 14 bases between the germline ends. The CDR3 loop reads CACGTVLDTDKLIF. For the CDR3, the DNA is TGTGCCTGCGGCACTGTACTGGACACCGATAAACTCATCTTT.

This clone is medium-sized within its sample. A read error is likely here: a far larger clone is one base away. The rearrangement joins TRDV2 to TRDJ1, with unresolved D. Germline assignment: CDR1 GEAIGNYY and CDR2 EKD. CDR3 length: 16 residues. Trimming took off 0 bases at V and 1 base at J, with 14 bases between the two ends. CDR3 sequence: CACDTVTLRRTDKLIF. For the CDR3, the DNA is TGTGCCTGTGACACCGTTACCTTGCGACGCACCGATAAACTCATCTTT.

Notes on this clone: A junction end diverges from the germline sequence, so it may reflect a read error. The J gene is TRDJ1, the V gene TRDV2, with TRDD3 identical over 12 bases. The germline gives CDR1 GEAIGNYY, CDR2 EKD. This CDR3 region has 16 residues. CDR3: CACGTLGDTATDKLIF. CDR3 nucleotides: TGTGCTTGTGGCACTCTGGGGGATACGGCCACCGATAAACTCATCTTT.

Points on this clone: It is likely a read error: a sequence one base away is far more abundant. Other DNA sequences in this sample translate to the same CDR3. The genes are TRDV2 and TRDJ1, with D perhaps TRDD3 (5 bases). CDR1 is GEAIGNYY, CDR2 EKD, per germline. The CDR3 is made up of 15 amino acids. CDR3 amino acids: CACDTVAGRNDKLIF. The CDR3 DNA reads TGTGCCTGCGACACCGTGGCTGGGAGAAACGATAAACTCATCTTT.

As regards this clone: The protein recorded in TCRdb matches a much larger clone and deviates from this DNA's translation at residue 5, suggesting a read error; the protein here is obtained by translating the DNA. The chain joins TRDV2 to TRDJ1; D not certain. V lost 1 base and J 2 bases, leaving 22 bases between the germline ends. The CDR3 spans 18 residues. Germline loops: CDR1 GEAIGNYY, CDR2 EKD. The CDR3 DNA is TGTGCCTGTGACACGCTTACAGAAGTTGGTAGTTCTACCGATAAACTCATCTTT. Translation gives CACDTLTEVGSSTDKLIF.

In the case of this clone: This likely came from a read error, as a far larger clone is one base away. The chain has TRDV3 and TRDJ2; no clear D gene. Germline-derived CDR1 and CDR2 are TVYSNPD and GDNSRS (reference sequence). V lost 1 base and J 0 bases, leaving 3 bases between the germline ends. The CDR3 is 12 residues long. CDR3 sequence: CAFTTLTAQLFF. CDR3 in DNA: TGTGCCTTTACTACTTTGACAGCACAACTCTTCTTT.

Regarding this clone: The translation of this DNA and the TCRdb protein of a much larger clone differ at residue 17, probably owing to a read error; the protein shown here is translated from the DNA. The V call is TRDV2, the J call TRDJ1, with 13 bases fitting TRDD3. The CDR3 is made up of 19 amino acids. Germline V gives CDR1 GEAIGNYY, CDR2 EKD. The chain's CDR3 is CACDNLVLGDTRITDKPIF. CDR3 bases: TGTGCCTGTGACAACCTCGTACTGGGGGATACGCGTATAACCGATAAACCCATCTTT.

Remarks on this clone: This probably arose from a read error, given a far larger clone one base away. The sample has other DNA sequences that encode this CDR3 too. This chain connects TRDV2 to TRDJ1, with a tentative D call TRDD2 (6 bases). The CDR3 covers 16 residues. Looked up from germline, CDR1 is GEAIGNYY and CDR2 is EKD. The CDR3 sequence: CACDTVPSAHTDKLIF. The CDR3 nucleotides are TGTGCCTGTGACACCGTTCCTTCCGCCCACACCGATAAGCTCATCTTT.

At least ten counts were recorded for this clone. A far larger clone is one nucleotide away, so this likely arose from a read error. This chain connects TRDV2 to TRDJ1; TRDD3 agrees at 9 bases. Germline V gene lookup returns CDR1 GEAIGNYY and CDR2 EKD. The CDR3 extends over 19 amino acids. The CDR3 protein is CARDTASTGGTLYTDKLIF. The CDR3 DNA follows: TGTGCCCGTGACACCGCCTCAACTGGGGGAACCCTGTACACCGATAAACTCATCTTT.

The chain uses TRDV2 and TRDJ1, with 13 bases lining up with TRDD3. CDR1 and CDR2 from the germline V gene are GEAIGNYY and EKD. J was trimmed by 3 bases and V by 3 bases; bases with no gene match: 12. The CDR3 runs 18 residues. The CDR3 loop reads CACDGIRLGDTPPDKLIF. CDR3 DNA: TGTGCCTGTGACGGGATCCGACTGGGGGATACGCCCCCCGATAAACTCATCTTT.

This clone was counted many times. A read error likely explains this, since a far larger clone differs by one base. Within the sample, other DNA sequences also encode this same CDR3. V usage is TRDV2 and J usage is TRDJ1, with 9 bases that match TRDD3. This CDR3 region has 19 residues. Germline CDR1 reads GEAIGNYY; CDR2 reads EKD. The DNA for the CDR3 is TGTGCCTGCGACACCGCCTCAACTGGGGGAACCCTGTACACCGATAAACTCATCTTT. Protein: CACDTASTGGTLYTDKLIF.

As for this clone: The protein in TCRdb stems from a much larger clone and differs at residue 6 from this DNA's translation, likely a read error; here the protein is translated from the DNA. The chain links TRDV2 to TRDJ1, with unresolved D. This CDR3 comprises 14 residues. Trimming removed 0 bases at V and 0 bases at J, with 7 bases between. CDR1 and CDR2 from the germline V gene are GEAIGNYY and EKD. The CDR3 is CACDTAEYTDKLIF. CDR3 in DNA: TGTGCCTGTGACACCGCCGAGTACACCGATAAACTCATCTTT.

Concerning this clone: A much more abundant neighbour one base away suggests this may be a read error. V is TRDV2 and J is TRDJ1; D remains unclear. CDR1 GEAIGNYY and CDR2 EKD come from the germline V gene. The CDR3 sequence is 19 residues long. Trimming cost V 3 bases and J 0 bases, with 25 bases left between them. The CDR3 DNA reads TGTGCCTGTGACCCTATCCCGGGTGCTACAGGGTCCGACACCGATAAACTCATCTTT. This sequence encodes CACDPIPGATGSDTDKLIF.

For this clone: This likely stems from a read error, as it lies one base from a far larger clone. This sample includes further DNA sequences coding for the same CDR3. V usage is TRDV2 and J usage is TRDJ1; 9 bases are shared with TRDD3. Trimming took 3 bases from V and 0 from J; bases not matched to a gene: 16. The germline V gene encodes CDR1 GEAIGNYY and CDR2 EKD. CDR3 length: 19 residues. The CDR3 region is CACDPVPILLGEDTDKLIF. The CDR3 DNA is TGTGCCTGTGACCCAGTCCCTATATTACTGGGGGAAGACACCGATAAACTCATCTTT.

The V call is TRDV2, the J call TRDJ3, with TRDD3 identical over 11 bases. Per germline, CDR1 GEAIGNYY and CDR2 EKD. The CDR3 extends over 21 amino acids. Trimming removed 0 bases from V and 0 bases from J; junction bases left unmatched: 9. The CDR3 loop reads CACDTLRLGDTLSWDTRQMFF. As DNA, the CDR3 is TGTGCCTGTGACACCCTTCGGCTGGGGGATACCCTCTCCTGGGACACCCGACAGATGTTTTTC.

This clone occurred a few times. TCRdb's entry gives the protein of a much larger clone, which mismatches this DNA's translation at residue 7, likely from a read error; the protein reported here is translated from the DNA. CDR3 residues: CACDTVEVSRPLIF. The CDR3 coding sequence is TGTGCCTGTGACACCGTGGAGGTCTCCAGACCCCTGATCTTT. This chain uses TRDV2 with TRDJ4; unclear D gene. Germline V gene data show CDR1 as GEAIGNYY and CDR2 as EKD. This CDR3 has 14 amino acids. V gave up 0 bases and J gave up 0 bases, with 10 bases separating them.

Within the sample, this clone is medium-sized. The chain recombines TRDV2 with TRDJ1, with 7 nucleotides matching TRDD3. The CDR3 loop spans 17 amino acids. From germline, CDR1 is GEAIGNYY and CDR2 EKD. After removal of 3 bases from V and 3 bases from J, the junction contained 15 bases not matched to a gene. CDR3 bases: TGTGCCTGTGACGCTATTCGGCTGGGGGCCGCCGCCGATAAACTCATCTTT. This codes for CACDAIRLGAAADKLIF.

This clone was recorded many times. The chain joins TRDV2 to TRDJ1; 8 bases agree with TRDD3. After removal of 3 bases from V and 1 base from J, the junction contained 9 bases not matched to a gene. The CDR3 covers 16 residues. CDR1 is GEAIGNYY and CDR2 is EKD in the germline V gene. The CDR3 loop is CACDPLGGMTTDKLIF. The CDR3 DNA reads TGTGCCTGTGACCCACTGGGGGGTATGACCACCGATAAACTCATCTTT.

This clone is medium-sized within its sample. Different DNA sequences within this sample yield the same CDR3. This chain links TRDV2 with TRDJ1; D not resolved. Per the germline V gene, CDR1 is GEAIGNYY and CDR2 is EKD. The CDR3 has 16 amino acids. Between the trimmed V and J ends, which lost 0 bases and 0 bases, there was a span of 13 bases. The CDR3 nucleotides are TGTGCCTGTGACACCATTTTACGGAGGGACACCGATAAACTCATCTTT. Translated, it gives CACDTILRRDTDKLIF.

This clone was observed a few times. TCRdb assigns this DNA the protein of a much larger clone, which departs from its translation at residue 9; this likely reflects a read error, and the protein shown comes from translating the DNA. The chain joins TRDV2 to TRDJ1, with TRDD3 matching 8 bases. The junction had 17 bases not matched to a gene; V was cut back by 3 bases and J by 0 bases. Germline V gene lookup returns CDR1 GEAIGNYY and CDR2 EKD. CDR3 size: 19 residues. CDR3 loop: CACDAVLGGTKGYTDKLIF. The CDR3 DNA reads TGTGCCTGTGACGCTGTACTGGGGGGTACGAAGGGGTACACCGATAAACTCATCTTT.